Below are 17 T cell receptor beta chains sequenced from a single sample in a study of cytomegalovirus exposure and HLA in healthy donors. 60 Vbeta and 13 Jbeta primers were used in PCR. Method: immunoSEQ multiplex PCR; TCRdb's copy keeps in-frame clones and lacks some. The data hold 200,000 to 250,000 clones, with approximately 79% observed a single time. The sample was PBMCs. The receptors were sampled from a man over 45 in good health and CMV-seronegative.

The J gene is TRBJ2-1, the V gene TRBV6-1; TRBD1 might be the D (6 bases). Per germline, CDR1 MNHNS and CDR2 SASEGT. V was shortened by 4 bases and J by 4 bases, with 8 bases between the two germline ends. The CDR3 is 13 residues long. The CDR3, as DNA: TGTGCCAGCAGTGTACAGGGTTACAATGAGCAGTTCTTC. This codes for CASSVQGYNEQFF.

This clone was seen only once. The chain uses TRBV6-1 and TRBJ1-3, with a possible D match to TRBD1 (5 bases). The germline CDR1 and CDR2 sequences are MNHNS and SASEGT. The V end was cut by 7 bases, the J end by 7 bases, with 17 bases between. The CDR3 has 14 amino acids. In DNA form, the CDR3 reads TGTGCCAGCATCGATGGCAGGGAGGGGAACACCATATATTTT. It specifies CASIDGREGNTIYF.

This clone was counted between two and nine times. The chain's CDR3 is CASSIQGAKNTEAFF. CDR3 nucleotides: TGTGCCAGTAGTATCCAGGGGGCAAAGAACACTGAAGCTTTCTTT. The V and J genes are TRBV19 and TRBJ1-1; 8 bases match TRBD1. Germline assignment: CDR1 LNHDA and CDR2 SQIVND (reference sequence). The ends lost 3 bases at V and 1 base at J; junction bases unmatched: 4. The CDR3 loop spans 15 amino acids.

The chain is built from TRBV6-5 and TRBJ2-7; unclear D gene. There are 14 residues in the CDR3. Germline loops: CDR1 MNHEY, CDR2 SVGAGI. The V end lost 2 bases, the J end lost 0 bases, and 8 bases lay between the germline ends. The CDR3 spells CASSYAESSYEQYF. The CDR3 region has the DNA TGTGCCAGCAGTTACGCCGAGAGCTCCTACGAGCAGTACTTC.

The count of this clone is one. The CDR3 protein is CASSPSAGGHIDEQYF. For the CDR3, the DNA is TGTGCCAGCTCACCATCGGCAGGGGGGCATATCGACGAGCAGTACTTC. The chain joins TRBV18 to TRBJ2-7; the D gene is possibly TRBD1 (7 bases). The CDR3 extends over 16 amino acids. Germline values: CDR1 KGHSH, CDR2 LQKENI. V lost 2 bases and J 5 bases, leaving 19 bases between the germline ends.

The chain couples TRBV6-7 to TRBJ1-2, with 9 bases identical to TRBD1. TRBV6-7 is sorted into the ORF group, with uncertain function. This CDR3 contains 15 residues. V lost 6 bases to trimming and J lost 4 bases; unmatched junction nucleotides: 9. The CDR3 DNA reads TGTGCCAGCAGATCAAACAGGGGGCGCGTCTATGGCTACACCTTC. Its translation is CASRSNRGRVYGYTF.

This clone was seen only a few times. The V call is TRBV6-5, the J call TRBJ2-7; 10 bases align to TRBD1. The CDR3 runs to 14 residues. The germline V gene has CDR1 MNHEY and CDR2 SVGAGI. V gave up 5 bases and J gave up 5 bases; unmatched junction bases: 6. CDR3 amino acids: CASSRGDRGNEQYF. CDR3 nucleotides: TGTGCCAGCAGTAGGGGGGACAGGGGTAACGAGCAGTACTTC.

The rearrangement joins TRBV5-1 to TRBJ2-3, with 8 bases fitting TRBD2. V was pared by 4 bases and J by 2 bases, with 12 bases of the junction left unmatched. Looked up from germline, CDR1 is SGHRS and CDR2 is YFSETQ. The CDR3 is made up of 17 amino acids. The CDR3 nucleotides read TGCGCCAGCAGCCCGACGGTGGCGGGAGGTACCACAGATACGCAGTATTTT. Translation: CASSPTVAGGTTDTQYF.

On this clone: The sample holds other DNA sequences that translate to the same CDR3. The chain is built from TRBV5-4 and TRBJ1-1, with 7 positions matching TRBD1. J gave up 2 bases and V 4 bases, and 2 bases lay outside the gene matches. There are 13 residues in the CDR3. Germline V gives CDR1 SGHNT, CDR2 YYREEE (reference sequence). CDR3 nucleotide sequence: TGTGCCAGCAGCCGGGACAGAAACACTGAAGCTTTCTTT. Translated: CASSRDRNTEAFF.

DNA of the CDR3: TGCGCCAGCAGCTCCGGGACAGGGTACCCTCGCGAGCAGTACTTC. It is translated as CASSSGTGYPREQYF. The J gene is TRBJ2-7, the V gene TRBV5-1, with TRBD1 matching over 9 bases. This CDR3 is 15 amino acids long. Germline V gene data show CDR1 as SGHRS and CDR2 as YFSETQ. Germline trimming cut 3 bases from V and 6 bases from J; bases unmatched to any gene: 10.

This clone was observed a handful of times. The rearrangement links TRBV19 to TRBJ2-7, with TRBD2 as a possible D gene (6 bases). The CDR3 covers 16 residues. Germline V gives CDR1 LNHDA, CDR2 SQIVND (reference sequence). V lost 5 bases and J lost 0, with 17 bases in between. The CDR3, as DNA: TGTGCCAGTAGTGCATTACTAGCAACCGGCTCCTACGAGCAGTACTTC. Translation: CASSALLATGSYEQYF.

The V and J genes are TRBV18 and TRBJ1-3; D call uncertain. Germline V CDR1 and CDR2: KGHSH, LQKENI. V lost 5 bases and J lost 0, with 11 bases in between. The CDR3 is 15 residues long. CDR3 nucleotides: TGTGCCAGCTCAACCAACACCGTCTCTGGAAACACCATATATTTT. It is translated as CASSTNTVSGNTIYF.

The CDR3: CASSLVAGSTGELFF. The CDR3 DNA reads TGCGCCAGCAGCTTGGTGGCAGGGTCCACCGGGGAGCTGTTTTTT. The V gene is TRBV5-1, the J gene TRBJ2-2; a weak D match, TRBD1 (5 bases). The CDR3 sequence is 15 residues long. CDR1 and CDR2 from the germline V gene are SGHRS and YFSETQ. V lost 0 bases, J lost 4 bases, and 10 bases lay in between.

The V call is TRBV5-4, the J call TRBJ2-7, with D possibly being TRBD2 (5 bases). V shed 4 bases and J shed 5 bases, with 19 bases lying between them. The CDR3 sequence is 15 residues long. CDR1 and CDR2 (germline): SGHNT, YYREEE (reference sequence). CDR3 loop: CASSTPERVIDEQYF. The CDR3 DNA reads TGTGCCAGCAGCACACCCGAGAGGGTCATTGACGAGCAGTACTTC.

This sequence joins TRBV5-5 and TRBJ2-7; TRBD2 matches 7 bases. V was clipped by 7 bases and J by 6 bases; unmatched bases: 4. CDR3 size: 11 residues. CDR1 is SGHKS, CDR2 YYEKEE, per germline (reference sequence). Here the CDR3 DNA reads TGTGCCAGCGGTACTAGCGCCGAGCAGTACTTC. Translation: CASGTSAEQYF.

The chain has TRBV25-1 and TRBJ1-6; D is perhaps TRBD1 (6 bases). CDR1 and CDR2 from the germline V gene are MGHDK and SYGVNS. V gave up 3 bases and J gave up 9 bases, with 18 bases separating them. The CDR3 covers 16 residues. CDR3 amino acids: CASSDPRGGRSSPLHF. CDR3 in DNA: TGTGCCAGCAGTGACCCCCGGGGGGGGCGTAGTTCACCCCTCCACTTT.

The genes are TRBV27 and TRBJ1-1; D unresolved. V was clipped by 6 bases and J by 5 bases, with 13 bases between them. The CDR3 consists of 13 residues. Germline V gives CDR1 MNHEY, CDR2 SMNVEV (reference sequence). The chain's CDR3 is CASSMAAGTEAFF. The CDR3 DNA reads TGTGCCAGCAGCATGGCAGCGGGAACTGAAGCTTTCTTT.